The rows below give T cell receptor beta chains drawn from one sample of a study of T cell responses to AZD1222 COVID-19 vaccine. Libraries were prepared by immunoSEQ multiplex PCR; TCRdb keeps only in-frame clonotypes and omits some of them. Among approximately 180,000 clones listed, around 87% were seen once. The material sequenced was peripheral blood, taken on day 0 of AZD1222 vaccination. The receptors derive from an adult in good health. CDR3s include the opening cysteine and the closing phenylalanine or tryptophan. The D gene is left open where the match is weak. For some rows the clone size is stated as once, few or many, or as a class when expanded; others skip it.

J gene: TRBJ1-3
V gene: TRBV6-5
clone size: .
D gene: .
CDR3 protein: CASSSSRNTIYF
CDR3 DNA: TGTGCCAGCAGTTCATCTAGAAACACCATATATTTT

J gene: TRBJ1-3
V gene: TRBV2
clone size: .
D gene: .
CDR3 protein: CASILLGGNTIYF
CDR3 DNA: TGTGCCAGCATTCTCCTCGGGGGGAACACCATATATTTT

J gene: TRBJ1-2
V gene: TRBV6-5
clone size: .
D gene: TRBD1
CDR3 protein: CASSYPDRAGGYTF
CDR3 DNA: TGTGCCAGCAGTTACCCCGACAGGGCCGGGGGCTACACCTTC

J gene: TRBJ1-2
V gene: TRBV30
clone size: .
D gene: .
CDR3 protein: CAWSLQGSYYGYTF
CDR3 DNA: TGTGCCTGGAGTCTGCAGGGTTCTTACTATGGCTACACCTTC

J gene: TRBJ2-7
V gene: TRBV28
clone size: .
D gene: .
CDR3 protein: CASRPDSLNSYEQYF
CDR3 DNA: TGTGCCAGCAGGCCCGACAGCCTTAACTCCTACGAGCAGTACTTC

J gene: TRBJ1-6
V gene: TRBV30
clone size: .
D gene: .
CDR3 protein: CAWQGASYNSPLHF
CDR3 DNA: TGTGCCTGGCAAGGGGCGTCCTATAATTCACCCCTCCACTTT

J gene: TRBJ1-1
V gene: TRBV27
clone size: .
D gene: TRBD1
CDR3 protein: CASSTPPNRGRDTEAFF
CDR3 DNA: TGTGCCAGCAGTACACCCCCCAACAGGGGGCGGGACACTGAAGCTTTCTTT

J gene: TRBJ1-1
V gene: TRBV10-3
clone size: .
D gene: .
CDR3 protein: CAISESTLEGRRNTEAFF
CDR3 DNA: TGTGCCATCAGTGAGTCTACGCTCGAGGGCCGACGGAACACTGAAGCTTTCTTT

J gene: TRBJ2-7
V gene: TRBV7-2
clone size: .
D gene: TRBD2
CDR3 protein: CASSFGLAGVIYEQYF
CDR3 DNA: TGTGCCAGCAGCTTCGGACTAGCGGGAGTGATCTACGAGCAGTACTTC

J gene: TRBJ1-1
V gene: TRBV5-4
clone size: .
D gene: .
CDR3 protein: CASSPIHWGLERDEAFF
CDR3 DNA: TGTGCCAGCAGCCCTATCCACTGGGGGCTTGAACGAGATGAAGCTTTCTTT

J gene: TRBJ2-2
V gene: TRBV5-5
clone size: .
D gene: TRBD2
CDR3 protein: CASSLRTSSTGELFF
CDR3 DNA: TGTGCCAGCAGCCTCCGGACTAGCAGCACCGGGGAGCTGTTTTTT

J gene: TRBJ1-4
V gene: TRBV2
clone size: .
D gene: TRBD1
CDR3 protein: CASSTSTQGANNEKLFF
CDR3 DNA: TGTGCCAGCAGTACGTCCACTCAGGGGGCGAATAATGAAAAACTGTTTTTT

J gene: TRBJ2-1
V gene: TRBV28
clone size: .
D gene: TRBD2
CDR3 protein: CASSLLTSGRRAFF
CDR3 DNA: TGTGCCAGCAGTTTACTAACTAGCGGGAGGAGGGCGTTCTTC

J gene: TRBJ2-2
V gene: TRBV27
clone size: few
D gene: .
CDR3 protein: CASRVGRGPNTGELFF
CDR3 DNA: TGTGCCAGCAGGGTGGGCAGGGGCCCGAACACCGGGGAGCTGTTTTTT